This T cell receptor beta chain was sequenced in a study of OX40 agonist ivuxolimab in advanced cancers. Sequencing was performed with immunoSEQ multiplex PCR; in TCRdb, only in-frame clones are kept and a portion is missing. Of about 73,000 clones in the sample, approximately 86% are singletons; the top ten hold under 0.75%. Overall study findings and caveats: Average numbers of expanded clones were greater in CD8+ T cells than in CD4+.

The V end lost 5 bases, the J end lost 6 bases, and 14 bases lay between the germline ends. CDR1 MNHNS and CDR2 SASEGT come from the germline V gene. The CDR3 sequence is 14 residues long. Autoimmune disease history or systemic immunosuppression meant exclusion. In regard to this clone: Its specificity is unknown.

This sequence originates from an adult with an advanced solid tumor such as melanoma, head and neck, liver or kidney cancer. The genes are TRBV6-1 and TRBJ1-5; unclear D gene. Source: CD4+ or CD8+ T cells sorted from blood, taken in a trial of the OX40 agonist ivuxolimab. The CDR3 is CASSYGDGGQPQHF. In nucleotides, the CDR3 is TGTGCCAGCAGTTATGGGGATGGTGGTCAGCCCCAGCATTTT.